The entry below gives a single T cell receptor (beta chain) sequence along with its context. This clone's antigen is unknown. Per-nucleotide qualities are absent, and no much larger clonotype sits a single base away. The High Capacity cDNA Reverse Transcription Kit was used to reverse transcribe all of the isolated RNA, meaning that expressed TCRB transcripts were what got sequenced. Naive, central memory and regulatory T cell samples underwent deep immunoSEQ sequencing, averaging about 3.5 million total reads per sample. Sorted cells were lysed in RLT buffer, and RNA was extracted using DNase-treated RNeasy Micro or Mini kits according to cell number. To prevent cross-contamination, every cell subset was processed on its own, while patient and healthy donor samples were processed together. Using the immunoSEQ multiplex PCR, TCRB sequences were amplified from cDNA into 87-bp fragments spanning the CDR3 region. Amplicons were sequenced on the Illumina HiSeq platform. In the paper's pipeline: Synthetic template baselines were used to correct PCR bias computationally, reads within Hamming distance 2 were collapsed together, and singletons that could not be merged were discarded. Reads were aligned to IMGT to assign V, D and J genes, CDR3 length, and insertions or deletions at six rearrangement sites. Within each subset, clonotype counts were normalized to sorted cell number, after which true diversity and Gini coefficients were computed with the tcR R package. The overlap coefficient, calculated on TCRB nucleotide sequences, was used to quantify repertoire sharing. Out-of-frame TCRB sequences from naive cells were analyzed as a proxy for the pre-selection repertoire. Entries here come from immuneACCESS through TCRdb and include only in-frame sequences with V and J called. Some clones fail to appear in such tables; in the studies checked, an unresolved V gene covers under half of the shortfall, and the cause of the remainder is unknown. Clone size and V and J calls were adopted from that table, with D and trimming inferred from the DNA. This sample gives about 350,000 clones in total; about 20% of them show up just once. The ten largest make up 0.044% of the sample.

From each donor, a single peripheral blood sample of 100 to 150 mL on average was drawn into heparinised tubes. Naive, central memory, regulatory and stem cell-like memory CD4+ T cells were sorted on a BD FACSAria II using a panel including CD45RO, CCR7, CD25, CD127, CD95 and CD27. Every sorted population had a purity above 95%. PBMCs were isolated immediately by Lymphoprep density gradient centrifugation and stained directly without culture. To minimize batch effects, samples were stained and sorted in pairs, one healthy donor with one patient per experiment. The data stem from a study of beta chain features in type 1 diabetes (dated by TCRdb to the late 2010s). Concerning the study at large: Mean age, gender distribution, total cell number and subset yield were not different between patients and healthy donors. Across all samples, approximately 100 million sorted cells were examined, and cell number per subset correlated strongly with RNA yield. In the study, recently diagnosed type 1 diabetes patients and matched healthy donors were compared on the TCRB repertoires of their sorted circulating CD4+ T cell subsets. Regulatory and stem cell-like memory subsets were obtained from only 8 patients and roughly 8 healthy donors, while naive and central memory subsets were obtained from all 30 or so donors.

The paper as a whole reports these results and caveats: Because small numbers of individuals were included in the HLA sub-analyses, any influence of HLA type on TCRB rearrangement was left unresolved. Naive, central memory and regulatory TCRB repertoires appeared more similar among patients than among healthy donors. Shorter templates might be favored by PCR, yet because patient and control samples were amplified and corrected together, any such skew would affect both groups equally. Because cDNA was sequenced instead of genomic DNA, highly expressing activated cells could be over-represented, though the groups showed no difference in activation or CD3 levels. In all four CD4+ subsets, TCRB CDR3 length was moderately but significantly shorter in type 1 diabetes patients. Fewer insertions and more nucleotide deletions at VDJ recombination sites were observed in patients with type 1 diabetes, implying thymic rearrangement abnormalities.

From the cysteine up to the phenylalanine, the CDR3 has a length of 17 residues. Only the CDR3 part of the read is kept: 51 bases, read in frame from the first base. Sequences MGHRA (CDR1) and YSYEKL (CDR2) are obtained from the germline V gene. Here V drops 4 bases and J drops 6 bases, and the junction holds 14 bases not matched to any gene. The sequenced sample was naive CD4+ T cells from blood. Explained via the paper, the cell subset or site label denotes: true naive CD4+ T cells. This receptor was identified in a young woman in good health. This chain is built from TRBV4-1 and TRBJ2-3; a stretch of 9 junction bases matches TRBD2. CDR3 protein: CASSLLGAGGPGDTQYF. The DNA sequence is as follows: TGCGCCAGCAGCCTCCTGGGGGCGGGAGGGCCAGGGGATACGCAGTATTTT.